Reported below is one T cell receptor (beta chain). This entry is derived from a study of blood T cell repertoires in COVID-19. The wider study: Sites in the United States, Italy and Spain provided acute and convalescent COVID-19 samples.

Some clones are missing from TCRdb's copy, which holds only in-frame ones; the method was immunoSEQ multiplex PCR. The sample has fewer than 300,000 clones, 80% to 90% seen once. The junction had 10 bases not matched to a gene; V was cut back by 7 bases and J by 2 bases. The CDR3 totals 15 residues. CDR1 and CDR2 (germline): MDHEN, SYDVKM. Specimen: peripheral blood. The sequence was collected from a woman aged 50 to 60 who had recovered from COVID-19. The chain links TRBV28 to TRBJ2-7, with TRBD2 identical over 8 bases. The CDR3 DNA reads as TGTGCCAGCACCCCCGGGGGGGCCAGAACCTACGAGCAGTACTTC. Its translation: CASTPGGARTYEQYF.